The 22 T cell receptor beta chains given below trace back to one sample, sequenced in a study of Ad26.COV2.S vaccination and SARS-CoV-2 variants (dated by TCRdb to 2020 to 2023). Library method: the immunoSEQ multiplex PCR assay. TCRdb limited this immuneACCESS table to in-frame rearrangements with V and J called. A share of clones is missing; checked studies link under half to unresolved V genes, and the rest is unexplained. For this sample there are 300,000 to 350,000 clones; about 87% appear just once. The top ten clonotypes cover approximately 5.9% of the sample. The treatment or condition label on this specimen signifies: 19 received Ad26.COV2.S at low or high dose, single or two shots; 5 received placebo; per-sample allocation not given. Repertoires of vaccine and placebo recipients were sequenced from samples taken on day 63 after the first injection. Material: peripheral blood, obtained in a trial of Ad26.COV2.S vaccine versus placebo. These receptors all stem from a person aged 18-60 years who received the Ad26.COV2.S COVID-19 vaccine or a placebo.

This rearrangement joins TRBV5-1 to TRBJ2-7; a weak D match, TRBD1 (5 bases). CDR1 and CDR2 (germline): SGHRS, YFSETQ. The germline V and J ends were trimmed by 3 bases and 2 bases, with 12 bases remaining between them. This CDR3 is 14 amino acids long. The DNA for the CDR3 is TGCGCCAGCAGCTCTCCTGGGGCTCCCTACGAGCAGTACTTC. This translates into CASSSPGAPYEQYF.

This clone has more than one count but fewer than ten. This chain joins TRBV12-5 and TRBJ2-7, with D perhaps TRBD1 (6 bases). The CDR3 covers 13 residues. Trimming took off 5 bases at V and 2 bases at J, with 10 bases between the two ends. Germline CDR1 is LGHNT and CDR2 is FRNRAP. CDR3 protein: CASGQGQTYEQYF. CDR3 coding DNA: TGTGCTAGTGGTCAAGGACAGACCTACGAGCAGTACTTC.

V is TRBV28 and J is TRBJ1-4; 9 positions match TRBD1. Germline-derived CDR1 and CDR2 are MDHEN and SYDVKM. The CDR3 runs 16 residues. V shed 4 bases, J shed 4 bases, and the junction held 7 bases outside the gene matches. Here the CDR3 DNA reads TGTGCCAGCAGTTCCACAGGGGGCGGGGGTAATGAAAAACTGTTTTTT. This translates into CASSSTGGGGNEKLFF.

The chain carries TRBV11-1 and TRBJ1-1; D unresolved. The CDR3 is 14 amino acids. Trimming stripped 3 bases from V and 6 bases from J, with 14 bases between. Germline lookup yields CDR1 SGHAT and CDR2 FQDESV (reference sequence). Here the CDR3 reads CASSLVRERSEAFF. CDR3 coding DNA: TGTGCCAGCAGCTTGGTCAGAGAAAGATCTGAAGCTTTCTTT. Drawing the rest from reference TRBV11-1 and TRBJ1-1, the complete variable domain is EAEVAQSPRYKITEKSQAVAFWCDPISGHATLYWYRQILGQGPELLVQFQDESVVDDSQLPKDRFSAERLKGVDSTLKIQPAELGDSAMYLCASSLVRERSEAFFGQGTRLTVV.

This clone was recorded once. This chain links TRBV28 with TRBJ1-1; 7 nucleotides agree with TRBD1. CDR1 is MDHEN and CDR2 is SYDVKM in the germline V gene. This CDR3 has 15 amino acids. J was trimmed by 5 bases and V by 8 bases; bases with no gene match: 14. The CDR3 loop is CASGEGGKRKTEAFF. The DNA of the CDR3 is TGTGCCAGCGGTGAAGGGGGCAAGAGGAAGACTGAAGCTTTCTTT.

This clone was observed a single time. The rearrangement joins TRBV7-8 to TRBJ1-5, with D hard to call. Trimming removed 4 bases at V and 0 bases at J, with 10 bases between. Per the germline V gene, CDR1 is SGHVS and CDR2 is FQNEAQ. The CDR3 spans 15 residues. The CDR3 DNA reads as TGTGCCAGCAGCTCTACATCTAATAGCAATCAGCCCCAGCATTTT. This gives the protein CASSSTSNSNQPQHF.

The chain combines TRBV2 with TRBJ1-5, with 7 positions matching TRBD1. The J segment lost 4 bases and the V segment lost 5 bases, leaving 5 bases of the junction unmatched. The germline V gene has CDR1 SNHLY and CDR2 FYNNEI. The CDR3 has 14 residues. CDR3: CASSTGAVNQPQHF. The CDR3 DNA reads as TGTGCCAGCAGTACAGGGGCGGTAAATCAGCCCCAGCATTTT.

The chain joins TRBV27 to TRBJ2-7; the D gene is possibly TRBD2 (5 bases). This CDR3 has 13 amino acids. Germline V gives CDR1 MNHEY, CDR2 SMNVEV (reference sequence). V lost 3 bases and J 7 bases, leaving 13 bases between the germline ends. CDR3 nucleotides: TGTGCCAGCAGTTTCGGGGTATCGAATGAGCAGTACTTC. This sequence encodes CASSFGVSNEQYF.

The chain joins TRBV7-2 to TRBJ1-4; D is unresolved. V was cut by 5 bases and J by 4 bases, with 11 bases left in between. Per the germline V gene, CDR1 is SGHTA and CDR2 is FQGNSA. The CDR3 spans 14 residues. The CDR3: CASSAARFNEKLFF. CDR3 DNA sequence: TGTGCCAGCAGCGCGGCCAGGTTTAATGAAAAACTGTTTTTT.

The chain links TRBV5-4 to TRBJ1-2; D ambiguous. CDR3 length: 14 amino acids. V was cut by 5 bases and J by 2 bases, with 13 bases left in between. Germline V gene data show CDR1 as SGHNT and CDR2 as YYREEE (reference sequence). The CDR3 region has the DNA TGTGCCAGCAGTCCTCAGATCAGGAACTATGGCTACACCTTC. It is translated as CASSPQIRNYGYTF.

The chain links TRBV9 to TRBJ1-3; 7 bases are a match to TRBD1. The length of the CDR3 is 15 residues. V lost 4 bases to trimming and J lost 8 bases; unmatched junction nucleotides: 12. CDR1 and CDR2 from the germline V gene are SGDLS and YYNGEE. In nucleotides, the CDR3 is TGTGCCAGCAGCCATAACAGGGGCATGAGGGACACCATATATTTT. Its translation: CASSHNRGMRDTIYF. Based on the CDR3 plus reference TRBV9 and TRBJ1-3, the full variable domain is DSGVTQTPKHLITATGQRVTLRCSPRSGDLSVYWYQQSLDQGLQFLIQYYNGEERAKGNILERFSAQQFPDLHSELNLSSLELGDSALYFCASSHNRGMRDTIYFGEGSWLTVV.

The chain employs TRBV3-1 (or the pseudogene TRBV3-2) and TRBJ2-7, with unresolved D. Germline-derived CDR1 and CDR2 are LGHDT and YNNKEL (reference sequence). There are 15 residues in the CDR3. V dropped 1 base and J dropped 4 bases, with 14 bases sitting between them. The CDR3 sequence is CASSQGPSVQYEQYF. Written as DNA, the CDR3 is TGTGCCAGCAGCCAAGGCCCCTCCGTACAGTACGAGCAGTACTTC.

The genes are TRBV29-1 and TRBJ1-1; D is possibly TRBD1 (5 bases). Germline V CDR1 and CDR2: SQVTM, ANQGSEA. The V gene lost 4 bases and the J gene lost 2 bases, with 17 bases spanning the gap. The length of the CDR3 is 15 residues. The CDR3 spells CSVAWRDGFNTEAFF. The CDR3, as DNA: TGCAGCGTTGCGTGGCGGGACGGCTTTAACACTGAAGCTTTCTTT.

V is TRBV7-9 and J is TRBJ2-1; 7 bases fit TRBD1. The V gene's germline CDR1 is SEHNR and CDR2 FQNEAQ (reference sequence). The CDR3 runs 16 residues. Unmatched junction bases numbered 11, after V lost 5 bases and J lost 4 bases. CDR3 DNA: TGTGCCAGCAGCCATAGGCCGTCGACAGGGTACAATGAGCAGTTCTTC. It codes for CASSHRPSTGYNEQFF.

The chain is built from TRBV7-2 and TRBJ2-2, with TRBD1 matching 9 bases. Germline assignment: CDR1 SGHTA and CDR2 FQGNSA. J lost 3 bases, V lost 5 bases, and 7 bases had no gene match. There are 16 residues in the CDR3. This CDR3 is CASSQGQGRHTGELFF. The CDR3 nucleotides are TGTGCCAGCAGCCAGGGACAGGGTAGGCACACCGGGGAGCTGTTTTTT.

The chain recombines TRBV6-2 or TRBV6-3 with TRBJ2-2; D call uncertain. Germline CDR1 and CDR2: MNHEY and SVGEGT. The CDR3 runs to 15 residues. V was cut by 3 bases and J by 0 bases, with 8 bases left in between. The CDR3 nucleotides are TGTGCCAGCAGTTATATTACACCGAACACCGGGGAGCTGTTTTTT. Amino acid sequence: CASSYITPNTGELFF.

This rearrangement joins TRBV6-5 to TRBJ2-6, with D possibly TRBD1 on 6 matching bases. V was pared by 2 bases and J by 9 bases, with 8 bases between. The CDR3 runs to 13 residues. Germline CDR1 is MNHEY and CDR2 is SVGAGI. The CDR3 DNA is TGTGCCAGCAGTTACGGCAGGGGCAACGTCCTGACTTTC. This sequence encodes CASSYGRGNVLTF.

The chain combines TRBV11-2 with TRBJ2-1; the D is unclear. Per the germline V gene, CDR1 is SGHAT and CDR2 is FQNNGV. The CDR3 contains 13 residues. V was shortened by 5 bases and J by 4 bases, with 9 bases between the two germline ends. This CDR3 is CASSLSEYNEQFF. Here the CDR3 DNA reads TGTGCCAGCAGCCTTAGTGAATACAATGAGCAGTTCTTC.

This rearrangement joins TRBV6-2 or TRBV6-3 to TRBJ2-3; 13 bases map to TRBD2. V shed 2 bases, J shed 4 bases, and the junction held 6 bases outside the gene matches. CDR1 and CDR2 from the germline V gene are MNHEY and SVGEGT. The CDR3 has 17 amino acids. The CDR3: CASSYPGTSGVSDTQYF. For the CDR3, the DNA is TGTGCCAGCAGTTACCCCGGGACTAGCGGGGTATCAGATACGCAGTATTTT.

This clone was recorded a few times. The V gene is TRBV5-4, the J gene TRBJ2-7, with TRBD2 as a possible D gene (6 bases). The CDR3 sequence is 14 residues long. The germline V and J ends were trimmed by 0 bases and 7 bases, with 14 bases remaining between them. The germline gives CDR1 SGHNT, CDR2 YYREEE (reference sequence). CDR3 protein: CASSLGTNTGEQYF. Written as DNA, the CDR3 is TGTGCCAGCAGCTTGGGGACTAACACTGGAGAGCAGTACTTC.

The chain recombines TRBV30 with TRBJ1-2; TRBD1 matches 7 bases. The CDR3 loop spans 17 amino acids. Germline values: CDR1 GTSNPN, CDR2 SVGIG (reference sequence). V lost 4 bases, J lost 7 bases, and 21 bases stayed unmatched. This chain's CDR3 is CAWNPGGQGESRFGYTF. The CDR3 DNA sequence: TGTGCCTGGAATCCGGGAGGGCAGGGGGAGTCCCGCTTTGGCTACACCTTC. The full variable domain, rest sourced from reference TRBV30 and TRBJ1-2, is SQTIHQWPATLVQPVGSPLSLECTVEGTSNPNLYWYRQAAGRGLQLLFYSVGIGQISSEVPQNLSASRPQDRQFILSSKKLLLSDSGFYLCAWNPGGQGESRFGYTFGSGTRLTVV.

This chain joins TRBV14 and TRBJ1-5; TRBD1 might be the D (6 bases). There are 15 residues in the CDR3. Deletions cut 6 bases from V and 1 base from J, with 13 bases between. Looked up from germline, CDR1 is SGHDN and CDR2 is FVKESK. CDR3: CASRPRQESNQPQHF. DNA of the CDR3: TGTGCCAGCAGACCCCGACAGGAGAGCAATCAGCCCCAGCATTTT. The full variable domain, its missing parts supplied by reference TRBV14 and TRBJ1-5, is EAGVTQFPSHSVIEKGQTVTLRCDPISGHDNLYWYRRVMGKEIKFLLHFVKESKQDESGMPNNRFLAERTGGTYSTLKVQPAELEDSGVYFCASRPRQESNQPQHFGDGTRLSIL.